One T cell receptor (beta chain) is described in this entry. TCR beta sequences were obtained from blood CD8+ and CD4+ T cells. In the multiple sclerosis control group, patients were treatment-naive and had stable or active relapsing-remitting disease. Negative isolation yielded the CD8+ and CD4+ T cells, while FACS enriched the TEMRA cells. With 6 bases clipped from V and 1 base from J, the junction kept 13 bases outside the gene matches. The CDR3 length is 17 residues. Germline V gene data show CDR1 as MNHNS and CDR2 as SASEGT. With random hexamers, roughly 0.45 to 1 ug RNA was reverse transcribed. immunoSEQ multiplex PCR amplified TCR beta CDR3 across 54 Vbeta, 13 Jbeta. TCRdb re-called the immunoSEQ multiplex PCR reads through MiXCR, storing one row per CDR3 protein. The repertoire holds about 150,000 distinct CDR3 sequences, about 94% seen once, with 0.21% in the top ten. This entry belongs to a study of CD8 T cells in Susac syndrome.

Input material: CD8+ T cells from PBMCs. The clonotype was recovered from a human donor with multiple sclerosis. The chain is built from TRBV6-1 and TRBJ2-3; 7 bases map to TRBD2. The CDR3 region has the DNA TGTGCCAGCAGCCCTTCGCGGGGGATGGGTGGCACAGATACGCAGTATTTT. Translation: CASSPSRGMGGTDTQYF.